This T cell receptor beta chain stems from a study of blood T cell repertoires in COVID-19. Overall study context: The United States, Italy and Spain were the sources of the acute and convalescent COVID-19 samples. T cells, B-cell-depleted T cells, or PBMCs supplied cDNA or gDNA.

Germline-derived CDR1 and CDR2 are KGHSH and LQKENI. Unmatched junction bases numbered 10, after V lost 5 bases and J lost 0 bases. This CDR3 is built from 17 residues. In the original analysis: Quantification of nucleated cells was approximated via reference gene primer amplification. Produced via immunoSEQ multiplex PCR; TCRdb's table is partial and in-frame only. D and trimming come from the DNA, and the V and J calls and clone size come from that table. The table has more than 400,000 clones, approximately 83% seen once. The TCR was taken from a human donor in a cohort sampled during active COVID-19. The sequenced material came from peripheral blood. This chain connects TRBV18 to TRBJ1-3; 7 positions agree with TRBD1. This CDR3 reads CASSYQSQGISGNTIYF. The CDR3 bases are TGTGCCAGCTCATACCAGTCACAGGGGATCTCTGGAAACACCATATATTTT.